This T cell receptor beta chain originates from a study of neurological immune-mediated disorders. TCRdb processed the 5' RACE reads anew with MiXCR; each CDR3 protein has one entry. The table lists tens of thousands of distinct CDR3 sequences, roughly 13% of them singletons, with roughly 1.3% in the top ten. V lost 0 bases and J lost 5, with 10 bases in between. CDR3 size: 14 residues. CDR1 ENHRY and CDR2 SYGVKD come from the germline V gene. At least ten counts were recorded for this clonotype. Sequenced material: PBMCs. V and J are TRBV10-3 and TRBJ2-5; maybe TRBD1 (7 bases). This receptor was identified in a female donor in good health. The chain's CDR3 is CAISESTGRETQYF. CDR3 nucleotide sequence: TGTGCCATCAGTGAGTCGACAGGGAGGGAGACCCAGTACTTC.